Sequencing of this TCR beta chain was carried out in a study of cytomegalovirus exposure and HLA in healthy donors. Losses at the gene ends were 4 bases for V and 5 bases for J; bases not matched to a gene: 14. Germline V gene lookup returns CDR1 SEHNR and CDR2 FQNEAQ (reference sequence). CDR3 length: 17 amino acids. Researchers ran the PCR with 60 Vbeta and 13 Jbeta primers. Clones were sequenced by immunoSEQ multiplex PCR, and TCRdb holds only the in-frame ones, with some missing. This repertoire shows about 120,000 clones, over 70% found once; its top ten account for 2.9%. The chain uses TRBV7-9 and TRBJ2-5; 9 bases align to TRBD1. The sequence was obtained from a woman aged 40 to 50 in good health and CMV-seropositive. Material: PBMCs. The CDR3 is CASSSRQGGFEGETQYF. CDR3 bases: TGTGCCAGCAGCTCAAGACAGGGGGGGTTTGAGGGGGAGACCCAGTACTTC.